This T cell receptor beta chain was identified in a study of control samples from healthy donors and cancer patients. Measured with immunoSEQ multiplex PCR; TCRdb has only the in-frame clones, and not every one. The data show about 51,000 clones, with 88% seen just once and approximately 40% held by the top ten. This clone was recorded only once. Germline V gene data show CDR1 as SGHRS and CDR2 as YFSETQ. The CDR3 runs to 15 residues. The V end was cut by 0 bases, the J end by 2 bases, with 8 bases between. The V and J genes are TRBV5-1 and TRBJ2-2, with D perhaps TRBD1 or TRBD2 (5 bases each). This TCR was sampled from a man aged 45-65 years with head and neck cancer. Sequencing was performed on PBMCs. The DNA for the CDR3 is TGCGCCAGCAGCTTGGGGGACGGAAACACCGGGGAGCTGTTTTTT. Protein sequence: CASSLGDGNTGELFF.